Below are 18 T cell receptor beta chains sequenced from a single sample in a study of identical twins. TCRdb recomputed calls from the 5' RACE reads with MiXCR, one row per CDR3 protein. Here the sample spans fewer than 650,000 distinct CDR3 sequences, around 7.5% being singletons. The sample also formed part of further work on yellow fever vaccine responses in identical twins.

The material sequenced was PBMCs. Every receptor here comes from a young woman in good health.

Here the CDR3 reads CASSPSFVKGFSGANVLTF. Written as DNA, the CDR3 is TGCGCCAGCAGCCCGAGTTTTGTGAAGGGTTTTTCTGGGGCCAACGTCCTGACTTTC. This chain connects TRBV5-1 to TRBJ2-6; D is ambiguous. The CDR3 is 19 amino acids. Germline values: CDR1 SGHRS, CDR2 YFSETQ. V was shortened by 4 bases and J by 1 base, with 21 bases between the two germline ends.

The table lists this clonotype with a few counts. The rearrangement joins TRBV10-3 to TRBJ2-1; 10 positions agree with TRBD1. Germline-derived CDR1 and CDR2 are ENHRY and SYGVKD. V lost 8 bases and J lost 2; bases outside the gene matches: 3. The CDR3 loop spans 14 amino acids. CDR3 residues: CAIRDRGTYNEQFF. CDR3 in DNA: TGTGCCATCCGGGACAGGGGAACCTACAATGAGCAGTTCTTC.

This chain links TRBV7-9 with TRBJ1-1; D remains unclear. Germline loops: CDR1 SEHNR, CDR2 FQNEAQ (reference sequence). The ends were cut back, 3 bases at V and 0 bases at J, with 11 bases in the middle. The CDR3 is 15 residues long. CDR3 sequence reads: CASSFAAAMNTEAFF. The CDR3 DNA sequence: TGTGCCAGCAGCTTTGCGGCGGCCATGAACACTGAAGCTTTCTTT.

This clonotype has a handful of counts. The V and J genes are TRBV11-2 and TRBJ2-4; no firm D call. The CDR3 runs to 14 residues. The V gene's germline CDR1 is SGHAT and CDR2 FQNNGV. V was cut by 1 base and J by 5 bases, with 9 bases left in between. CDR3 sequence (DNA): TGTGCCAGCAGCTTAGCGGTGGCTGAAAACATTCAGTACTTC. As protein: CASSLAVAENIQYF.

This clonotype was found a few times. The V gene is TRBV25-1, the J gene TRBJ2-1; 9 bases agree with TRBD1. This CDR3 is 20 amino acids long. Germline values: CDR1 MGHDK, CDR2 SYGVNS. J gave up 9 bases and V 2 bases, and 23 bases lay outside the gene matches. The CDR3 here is CASSENRTPGATGGFGEQFF. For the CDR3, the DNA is TGTGCCAGCAGTGAAAATAGAACCCCTGGAGCGACAGGGGGGTTCGGTGAGCAGTTCTTC.

This chain's CDR3 is CASSFELTDTQYF. The CDR3 DNA is TGTGCCAGCAGTTTTGAGTTAACAGATACGCAGTATTTT. The chain is built from TRBV12-3 or TRBV12-4 and TRBJ2-3; D is unresolved. V lost 3 bases, J lost 3 bases, and 7 bases lay in between. The CDR3 spans 13 residues.

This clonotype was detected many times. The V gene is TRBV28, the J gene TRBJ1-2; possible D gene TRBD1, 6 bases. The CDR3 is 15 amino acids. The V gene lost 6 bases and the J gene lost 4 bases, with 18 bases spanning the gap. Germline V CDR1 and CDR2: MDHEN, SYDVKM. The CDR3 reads CASRTPRQALYGYTF. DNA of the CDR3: TGTGCCAGCAGAACCCCGCGACAGGCCCTCTATGGCTACACCTTC.

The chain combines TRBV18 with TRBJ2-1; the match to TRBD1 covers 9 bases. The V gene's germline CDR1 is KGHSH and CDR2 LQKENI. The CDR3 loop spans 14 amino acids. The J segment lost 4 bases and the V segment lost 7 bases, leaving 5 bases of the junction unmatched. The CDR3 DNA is TGTGCCAGCTTCCCGGGACAGGGATACAATGAGCAGTTCTTC. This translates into CASFPGQGYNEQFF. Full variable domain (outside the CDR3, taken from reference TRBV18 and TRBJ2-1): NAGVMQNPRHLVRRRGQEARLRCSPMKGHSHVYWYRQLPEEGLKFMVYLQKENIIDESGMPKERFSAEFPKEGPSILRIQQVVRGDSAAYFCASFPGQGYNEQFFGPGTRLTVL.

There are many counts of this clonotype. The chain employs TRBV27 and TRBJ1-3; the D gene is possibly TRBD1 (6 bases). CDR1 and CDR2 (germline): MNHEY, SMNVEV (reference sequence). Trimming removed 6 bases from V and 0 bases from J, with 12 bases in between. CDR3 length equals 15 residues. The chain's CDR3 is CASRPDRSSGNTIYF. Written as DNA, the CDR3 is TGTGCCAGCAGGCCCGACAGGAGCTCTGGAAACACCATATATTTT.

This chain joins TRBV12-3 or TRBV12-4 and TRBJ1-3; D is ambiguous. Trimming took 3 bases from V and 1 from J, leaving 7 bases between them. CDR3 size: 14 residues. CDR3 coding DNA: TGTGCCAGCAGTTTCGATATTTCTGGAAACACCATATATTTT. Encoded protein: CASSFDISGNTIYF.

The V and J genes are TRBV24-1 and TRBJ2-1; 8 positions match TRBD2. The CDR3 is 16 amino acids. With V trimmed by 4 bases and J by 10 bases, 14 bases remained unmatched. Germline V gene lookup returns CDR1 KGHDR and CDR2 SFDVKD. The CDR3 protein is CATSDQSGSRPQEQFF. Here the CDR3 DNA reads TGTGCCACCAGTGACCAAAGCGGGAGTCGTCCCCAGGAGCAGTTCTTC.

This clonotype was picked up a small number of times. The CDR3 bases are TGTGCCAGCAGCTTATGGGAAGTGGATACGCAGTATTTT. Translating gives CASSLWEVDTQYF. V is TRBV11-2 and J is TRBJ2-3; D uncertain. CDR3 length: 13 residues. The V gene lost 2 bases and the J gene lost 6 bases, with 9 bases spanning the gap. The germline gives CDR1 SGHAT, CDR2 FQNNGV.

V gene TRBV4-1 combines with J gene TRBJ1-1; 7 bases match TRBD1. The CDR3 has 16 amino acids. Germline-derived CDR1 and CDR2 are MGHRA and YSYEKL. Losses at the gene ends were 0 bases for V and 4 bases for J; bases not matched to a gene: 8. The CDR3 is CASSQDRSGGRTEAFF. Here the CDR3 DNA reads TGCGCCAGCAGCCAAGATCGGTCAGGGGGGCGCACTGAAGCTTTCTTT.

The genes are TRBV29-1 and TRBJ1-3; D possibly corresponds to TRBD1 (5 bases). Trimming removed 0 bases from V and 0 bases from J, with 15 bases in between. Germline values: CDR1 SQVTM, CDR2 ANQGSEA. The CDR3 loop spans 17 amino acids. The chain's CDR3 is CSVEDRGWDLSGNTIYF. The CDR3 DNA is TGCAGCGTTGAAGATAGAGGGTGGGACCTCTCTGGAAACACCATATATTTT.

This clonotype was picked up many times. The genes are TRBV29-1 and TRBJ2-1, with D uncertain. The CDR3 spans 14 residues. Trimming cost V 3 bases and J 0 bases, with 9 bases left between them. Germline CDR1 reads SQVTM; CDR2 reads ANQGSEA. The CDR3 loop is CSVEGGTSYNEQFF. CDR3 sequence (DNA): TGCAGCGTTGAGGGCGGAACCTCCTACAATGAGCAGTTCTTC.

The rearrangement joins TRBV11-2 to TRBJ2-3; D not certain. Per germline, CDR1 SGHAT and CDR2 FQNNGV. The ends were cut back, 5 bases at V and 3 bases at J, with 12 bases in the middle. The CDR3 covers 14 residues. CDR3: CASSPEKGTDTQYF. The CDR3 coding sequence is TGTGCCAGCAGCCCAGAAAAGGGAACAGATACGCAGTATTTT.

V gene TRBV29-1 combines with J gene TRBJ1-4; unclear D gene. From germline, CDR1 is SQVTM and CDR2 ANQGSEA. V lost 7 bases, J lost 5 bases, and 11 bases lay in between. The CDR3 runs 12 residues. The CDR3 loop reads CSAGRNNEKLFF. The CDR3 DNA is TGCAGCGCTGGACGGAACAATGAAAAACTGTTTTTT.

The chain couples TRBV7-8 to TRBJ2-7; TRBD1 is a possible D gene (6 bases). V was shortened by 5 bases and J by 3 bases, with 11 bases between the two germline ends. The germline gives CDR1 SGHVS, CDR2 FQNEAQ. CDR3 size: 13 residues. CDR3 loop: CASSPRDNYEQYF. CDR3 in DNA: TGTGCCAGCAGCCCCAGGGACAACTACGAGCAGTACTTC.